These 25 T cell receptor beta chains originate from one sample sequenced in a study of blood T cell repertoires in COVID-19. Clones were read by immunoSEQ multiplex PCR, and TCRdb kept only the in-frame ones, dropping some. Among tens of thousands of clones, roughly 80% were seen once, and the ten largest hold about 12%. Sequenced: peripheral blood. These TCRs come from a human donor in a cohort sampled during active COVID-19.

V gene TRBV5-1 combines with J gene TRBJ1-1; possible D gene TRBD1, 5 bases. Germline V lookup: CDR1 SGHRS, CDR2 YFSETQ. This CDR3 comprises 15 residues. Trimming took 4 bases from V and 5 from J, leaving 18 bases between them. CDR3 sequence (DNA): TGCGCCAGCAGCCCCGCTTGGCAGGGAGGGACTGAAGCTTTCTTT. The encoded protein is CASSPAWQGGTEAFF.

The CDR3 DNA is TGTGCCAGCAGCCGAACTCGAGGATCTGAAGCTTTCTTT. It is translated as CASSRTRGSEAFF. This chain connects TRBV6-5 to TRBJ1-1; D is unclear. Trimming shortened V by 6 bases and J by 6 bases, and 14 bases separated the two germline ends. This CDR3 is built from 13 residues. Per the germline V gene, CDR1 is MNHEY and CDR2 is SVGAGI.

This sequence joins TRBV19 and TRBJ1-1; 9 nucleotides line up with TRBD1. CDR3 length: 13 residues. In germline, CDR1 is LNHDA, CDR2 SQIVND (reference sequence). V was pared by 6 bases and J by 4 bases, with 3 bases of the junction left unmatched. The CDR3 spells CASRPGQGTEAFF. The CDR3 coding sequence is TGTGCCAGTAGACCGGGACAGGGCACTGAAGCTTTCTTT.

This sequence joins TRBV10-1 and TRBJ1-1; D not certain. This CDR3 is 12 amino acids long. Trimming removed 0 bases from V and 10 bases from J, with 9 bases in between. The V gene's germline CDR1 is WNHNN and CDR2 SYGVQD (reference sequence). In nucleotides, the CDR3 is TGCGCCAGCAGTGAGTCCGGGGAAGGAGCTTTCTTT. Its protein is CASSESGEGAFF.

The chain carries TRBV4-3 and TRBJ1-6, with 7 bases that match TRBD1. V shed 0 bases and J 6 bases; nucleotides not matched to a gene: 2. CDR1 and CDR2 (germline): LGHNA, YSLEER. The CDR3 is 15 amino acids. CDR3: CASSQDAGGNSPLHF. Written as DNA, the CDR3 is TGCGCCAGCAGCCAAGATGCAGGGGGTAATTCACCCCTCCACTTT.

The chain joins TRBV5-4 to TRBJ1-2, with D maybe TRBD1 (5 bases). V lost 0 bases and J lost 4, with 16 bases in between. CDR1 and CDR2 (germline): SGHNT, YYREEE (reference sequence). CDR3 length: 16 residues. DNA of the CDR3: TGTGCCAGCAGCTTGGCCAGGGTTGAGAGCCTCTATGGCTACACCTTC. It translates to CASSLARVESLYGYTF.

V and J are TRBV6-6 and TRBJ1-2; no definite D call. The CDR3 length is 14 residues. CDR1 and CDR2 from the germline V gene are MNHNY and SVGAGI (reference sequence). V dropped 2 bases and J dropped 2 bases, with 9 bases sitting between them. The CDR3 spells CASSYDRGNYGYTF. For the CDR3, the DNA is TGTGCCAGCAGTTACGATCGGGGAAACTATGGCTACACCTTC.

CDR3 sequence: CSASGRAYEQYF. The CDR3 bases are TGCAGTGCTAGTGGCAGGGCCTACGAGCAGTACTTC. The chain has TRBV20-1 and TRBJ2-7, with D tentatively TRBD1 (5 bases). Deletions cut 3 bases from V and 2 bases from J, with 8 bases between. The CDR3 extends over 12 amino acids. CDR1 and CDR2 (germline): DFQATT, SNEGSKA (reference sequence).

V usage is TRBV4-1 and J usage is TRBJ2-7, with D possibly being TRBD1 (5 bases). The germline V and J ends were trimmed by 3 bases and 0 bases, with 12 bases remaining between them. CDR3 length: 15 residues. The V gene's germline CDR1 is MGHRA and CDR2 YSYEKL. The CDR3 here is CASSHLQDVSYEQYF. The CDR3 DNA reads TGCGCCAGCAGCCATTTACAGGATGTCTCCTACGAGCAGTACTTC.

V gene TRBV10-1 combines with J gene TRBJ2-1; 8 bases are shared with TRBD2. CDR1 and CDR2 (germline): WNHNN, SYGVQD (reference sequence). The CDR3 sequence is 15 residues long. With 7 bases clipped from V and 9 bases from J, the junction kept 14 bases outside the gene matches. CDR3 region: CASKRRGARLCEQFF. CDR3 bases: TGCGCCAGCAAAAGGCGGGGGGCGCGGTTGTGTGAGCAGTTCTTC.

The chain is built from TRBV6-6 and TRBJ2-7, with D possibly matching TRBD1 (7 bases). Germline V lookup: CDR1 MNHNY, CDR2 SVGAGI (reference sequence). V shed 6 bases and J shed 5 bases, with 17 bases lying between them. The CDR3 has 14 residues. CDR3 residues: CASRDAGQRDEQYF. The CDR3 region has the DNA TGTGCCAGCAGAGACGCGGGACAGAGGGACGAGCAGTACTTC.

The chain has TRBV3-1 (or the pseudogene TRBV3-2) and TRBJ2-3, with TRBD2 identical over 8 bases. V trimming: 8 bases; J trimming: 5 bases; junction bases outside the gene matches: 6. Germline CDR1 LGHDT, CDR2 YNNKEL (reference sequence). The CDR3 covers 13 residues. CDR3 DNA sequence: TGTGCCAGCCTTCGGGGGGGTCAAGATACGCAGTATTTT. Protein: CASLRGGQDTQYF.

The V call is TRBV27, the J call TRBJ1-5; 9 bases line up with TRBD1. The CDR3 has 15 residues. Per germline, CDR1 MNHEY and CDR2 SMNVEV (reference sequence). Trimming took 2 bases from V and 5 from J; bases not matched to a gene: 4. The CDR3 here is CASSLDRGIDQPQHF. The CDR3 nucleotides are TGTGCCAGCAGTTTAGACAGGGGGATTGATCAGCCCCAGCATTTT.

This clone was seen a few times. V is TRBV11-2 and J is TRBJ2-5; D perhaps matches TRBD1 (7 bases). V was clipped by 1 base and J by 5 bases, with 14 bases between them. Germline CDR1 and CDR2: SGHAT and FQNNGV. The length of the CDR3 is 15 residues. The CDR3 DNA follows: TGTGCCAGCAGCTTAGCAGGGGGAGGAATCGAGACCCAGTACTTC. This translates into CASSLAGGGIETQYF.

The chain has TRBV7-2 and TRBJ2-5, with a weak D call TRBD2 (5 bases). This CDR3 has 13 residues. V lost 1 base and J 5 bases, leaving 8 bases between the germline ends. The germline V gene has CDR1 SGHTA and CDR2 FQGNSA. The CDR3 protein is CASSLGGLETQYF. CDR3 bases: TGTGCCAGCAGCTTAGGCGGGTTGGAGACCCAGTACTTC.

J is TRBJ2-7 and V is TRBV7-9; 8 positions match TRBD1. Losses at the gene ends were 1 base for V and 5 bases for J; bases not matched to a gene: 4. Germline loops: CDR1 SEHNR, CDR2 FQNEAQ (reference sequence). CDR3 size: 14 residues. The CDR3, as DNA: TGTGCCAGCAGCTTAGGACAGGGGCGAGACGAGCAGTACTTC. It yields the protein CASSLGQGRDEQYF.

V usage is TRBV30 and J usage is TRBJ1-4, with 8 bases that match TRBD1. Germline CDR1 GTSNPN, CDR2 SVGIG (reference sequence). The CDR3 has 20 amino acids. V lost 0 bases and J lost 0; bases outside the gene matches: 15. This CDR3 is CAWSVNPLDRVIATNEKLFF. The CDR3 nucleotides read TGTGCCTGGAGTGTAAATCCGTTGGACAGGGTGATTGCAACTAATGAAAAACTGTTTTTT. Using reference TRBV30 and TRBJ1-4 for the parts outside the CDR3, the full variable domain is SQTIHQWPATLVQPVGSPLSLECTVEGTSNPNLYWYRQAAGRGLQLLFYSVGIGQISSEVPQNLSASRPQDRQFILSSKKLLLSDSGFYLCAWSVNPLDRVIATNEKLFFGSGTQLSVL.

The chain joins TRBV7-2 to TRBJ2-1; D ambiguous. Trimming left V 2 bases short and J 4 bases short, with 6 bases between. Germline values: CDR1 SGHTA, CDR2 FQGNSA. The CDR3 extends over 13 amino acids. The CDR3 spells CASSLTPYNEQFF. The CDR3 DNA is TGTGCCAGCAGCTTAACTCCTTACAATGAGCAGTTCTTC.

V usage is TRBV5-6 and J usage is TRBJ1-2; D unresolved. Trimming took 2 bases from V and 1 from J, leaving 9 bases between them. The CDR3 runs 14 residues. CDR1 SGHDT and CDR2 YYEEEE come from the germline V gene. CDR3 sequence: CASSLSNSNYGYTF. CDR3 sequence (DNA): TGTGCCAGCAGCTTATCGAACAGTAACTATGGCTACACCTTC.

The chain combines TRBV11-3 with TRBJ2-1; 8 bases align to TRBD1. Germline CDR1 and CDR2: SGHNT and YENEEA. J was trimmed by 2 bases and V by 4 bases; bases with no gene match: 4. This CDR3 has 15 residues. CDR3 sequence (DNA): TGTGCCAGCAGCTCGACAGGGGAGGCCTACAATGAGCAGTTCTTC. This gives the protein CASSSTGEAYNEQFF. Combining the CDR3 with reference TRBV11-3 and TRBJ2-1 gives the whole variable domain EAGVVQSPRYKIIEKKQPVAFWCNPISGHNTLYWYLQNLGQGPELLIRYENEEAVDDSQLPKDRFSAERLKGVDSTLKIQPAELGDSAVYLCASSSTGEAYNEQFFGPGTRLTVL.

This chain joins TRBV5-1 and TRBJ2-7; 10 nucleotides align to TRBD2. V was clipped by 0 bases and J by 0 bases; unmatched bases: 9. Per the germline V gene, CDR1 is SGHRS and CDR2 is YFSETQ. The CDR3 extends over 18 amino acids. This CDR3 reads CASSLGLAGAHISYEQYF. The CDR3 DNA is TGCGCCAGCAGCTTGGGTCTAGCGGGGGCCCATATCTCCTACGAGCAGTACTTC. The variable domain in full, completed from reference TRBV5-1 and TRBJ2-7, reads KAGVTQTPRYLIKTRGQQVTLSCSPISGHRSVSWYQQTPGQGLQFLFEYFSETQRNKGNFPGRFSGRQFSNSRSEMNVSTLELGDSALYLCASSLGLAGAHISYEQYFGPGTRLTVT.

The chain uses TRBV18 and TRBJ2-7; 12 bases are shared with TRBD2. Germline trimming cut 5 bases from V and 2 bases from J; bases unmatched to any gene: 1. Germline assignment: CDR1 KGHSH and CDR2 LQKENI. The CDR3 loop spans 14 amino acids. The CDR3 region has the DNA TGTGCCAGCTCAGCTAGCGGGGGGGCCTACGAGCAGTACTTC. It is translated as CASSASGGAYEQYF.

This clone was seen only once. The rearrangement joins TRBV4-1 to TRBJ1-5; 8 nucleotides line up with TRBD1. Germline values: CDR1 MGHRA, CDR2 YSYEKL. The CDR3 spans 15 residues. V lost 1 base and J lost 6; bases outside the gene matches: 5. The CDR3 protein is CASSQGEQGVQPQHF. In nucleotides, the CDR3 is TGCGCCAGCAGCCAAGGGGAACAGGGGGTTCAGCCCCAGCATTTT.

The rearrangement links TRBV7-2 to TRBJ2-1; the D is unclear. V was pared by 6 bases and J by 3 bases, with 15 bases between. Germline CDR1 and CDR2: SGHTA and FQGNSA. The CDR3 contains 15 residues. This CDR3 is CASRSTLFVYNEQFF. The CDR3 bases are TGTGCCAGCAGATCCACTCTTTTCGTCTACAATGAGCAGTTCTTC.

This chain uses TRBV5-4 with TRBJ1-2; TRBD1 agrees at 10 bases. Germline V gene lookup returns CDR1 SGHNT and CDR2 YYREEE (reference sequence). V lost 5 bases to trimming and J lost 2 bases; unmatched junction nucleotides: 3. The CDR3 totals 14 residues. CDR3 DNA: TGTGCCAGCAGGGGACAGGGGCGGAACTATGGCTACACCTTC. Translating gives CASRGQGRNYGYTF.